These 18 T cell receptor beta chains came from one sample sequenced in a study of shared clonotypes between healthy human individuals. Clones were read by immunoSEQ multiplex PCR, and TCRdb kept only the in-frame ones, dropping some. The table includes some 900,000 clones, 76% detected once. Sequenced material: memory CD4+ T cells sorted from blood. Subset indicated: CD45RA-negative fraction. The receptors here all came from a young man in good health.

This clone was seen a few times. V and J are TRBV5-4 and TRBJ2-2; 8 bases align to TRBD1. The CDR3 loop spans 15 amino acids. Germline V CDR1 and CDR2: SGHNT, YYREEE (reference sequence). V trimming: 3 bases; J trimming: 5 bases; junction bases outside the gene matches: 6. This chain's CDR3 is CASSSRGRGTGELFF. For the CDR3, the DNA is TGTGCCAGCAGCTCCAGGGGGCGAGGAACCGGGGAGCTGTTTTTT.

The chain joins TRBV20-1 to TRBJ1-1; D unclear. The CDR3 is made up of 11 amino acids. Germline CDR1 is DFQATT and CDR2 is SNEGSKA (reference sequence). With 7 bases removed from V and 2 bases from J, the gap between germline ends came to 8 bases. CDR3 sequence reads: CSESSNTEAFF. Written as DNA, the CDR3 is TGCAGTGAATCCAGCAACACTGAAGCTTTCTTT.

As for this clone: Other DNA sequences within the sample encode an identical CDR3. The chain carries TRBV20-1 and TRBJ2-5; D is unclear. The CDR3 has 11 amino acids. Germline values: CDR1 DFQATT, CDR2 SNEGSKA (reference sequence). With 1 base removed from V and 5 bases from J, the gap between germline ends came to 5 bases. Here the CDR3 reads CSARGGETQYF. In nucleotides, the CDR3 is TGCAGTGCTAGAGGGGGTGAGACCCAGTACTTC.

The table lists this clone with a few counts. Different DNA sequences within this sample yield the same CDR3. The CDR3 DNA reads as TGTGCCAGTAGTGGAGGAGCCGCGACGAACACCGGGGAGCTGTTTTTT. This codes for CASSGGAATNTGELFF. The chain joins TRBV19 to TRBJ2-2; a possible D gene is TRBD2 (5 bases). V shed 5 bases and J shed 0 bases, with 13 bases lying between them. Germline V gene data show CDR1 as LNHDA and CDR2 as SQIVND (reference sequence). The CDR3 sequence is 16 residues long. The variable domain in full, with the rest retrieved from reference TRBV19 and TRBJ2-2, is DGGITQSPKYLFRKEGQNVTLSCEQNLNHDAMYWYRQDPGQGLRLIYYSQIVNDFQKGDIAEGYSVSREKKESFPLTVTSAQKNPTAFYLCASSGGAATNTGELFFGEGSRLTVL.

V is TRBV6-1 and J is TRBJ2-1; possible D gene TRBD1, 5 bases. The V end lost 2 bases, the J end lost 8 bases, and 7 bases lay between the germline ends. The CDR3 has 12 residues. Germline V gene sequence: CDR1 MNHNS, CDR2 SASEGT. CDR3: CASSEQGYEQFF. DNA for the CDR3: TGTGCCAGCAGTGAACAGGGCTATGAGCAGTTCTTC.

The CDR3 region is CASMPSGRPAEQYF. The CDR3 DNA reads TGTGCCAGCATGCCTAGCGGGAGGCCGGCTGAACAGTACTTC. The chain couples TRBV7-9 to TRBJ2-7, with 11 positions matching TRBD2. Per germline, CDR1 SEHNR and CDR2 FQNEAQ (reference sequence). This CDR3 is 14 amino acids long. Germline trimming cut 7 bases from V and 10 bases from J; bases unmatched to any gene: 12.

In this sample, this clone turned up once. The V call is TRBV6-5, the J call TRBJ1-1; weak D call: TRBD1 (5 bases). V lost 4 bases to trimming and J lost 13 bases, with 22 bases between them. Germline V gene data show CDR1 as MNHEY and CDR2 as SVGAGI. The CDR3 is made up of 14 amino acids. The CDR3 nucleotides are TGTGCCAGCAGTTCGTACCGGGACCGCCTGACGGGTTTCTTT. This gives the protein CASSSYRDRLTGFF.

The chain is built from TRBV7-6 and TRBJ2-1; no reliable D call. V was clipped by 0 bases and J by 7 bases, with 10 bases between them. The length of the CDR3 is 14 residues. Germline V gene data show CDR1 as SGHVS and CDR2 as FNYEAQ. The CDR3 spells CASSLAPHANEQFF. CDR3 sequence (DNA): TGTGCCAGCAGCTTAGCGCCACATGCGAATGAGCAGTTCTTC.

The chain uses TRBV2 and TRBJ1-6, with TRBD1 identical over 7 bases. Germline V gives CDR1 SNHLY, CDR2 FYNNEI. This CDR3 region has 15 residues. V dropped 5 bases and J dropped 8; count of bases not matched to a gene: 9. The CDR3 sequence is CASSRRTGWDSPLHF. CDR3 in DNA: TGTGCCAGCAGTCGCCGGACAGGATGGGATTCACCCCTCCACTTT.

This clone has at least ten counts. The chain links TRBV28 to TRBJ1-1, with TRBD1 identical over 11 bases. The CDR3 covers 14 residues. Unmatched junction bases numbered 6, after V lost 4 bases and J lost 8 bases. CDR1 is MDHEN, CDR2 SYDVKM, per germline. The CDR3 here is CASSSGTGGMEAFF. DNA of the CDR3: TGTGCCAGCAGTTCCGGGACAGGGGGTATGGAAGCTTTCTTT.

This clone came up once. This chain connects TRBV28 to TRBJ2-1, with D perhaps matching TRBD1 or TRBD2 (5 bases each). V lost 10 bases and J 7 bases, leaving 26 bases between the germline ends. Germline V lookup: CDR1 MDHEN, CDR2 SYDVKM. The CDR3 extends over 16 amino acids. The CDR3 DNA follows: TGTGCCACTGCACGCCCCCCCGGGGCGAGATGGAATGAGCAGTTCTTC. The encoded protein is CATARPPGARWNEQFF.

J is TRBJ2-3 and V is TRBV6-1, with 11 bases that match TRBD2. V dropped 3 bases and J dropped 6; count of bases not matched to a gene: 5. The CDR3 has 15 amino acids. Per the germline V gene, CDR1 is MNHNS and CDR2 is SASEGT. The DNA of the CDR3 is TGTGCCAGCAGTGACCTAGCGGGGGGAGGGGATACGCAGTATTTT. Translated, it gives CASSDLAGGGDTQYF.

V gene TRBV7-6 combines with J gene TRBJ1-1; unclear D gene. This CDR3 spans 13 amino acids. Trimming pared 4 bases from V and 2 bases from J, leaving 8 bases between. Germline V gene sequence: CDR1 SGHVS, CDR2 FNYEAQ. CDR3 sequence reads: CASSWAGNTEAFF. As DNA, the CDR3 is TGTGCCAGCAGCTGGGCGGGAAACACTGAAGCTTTCTTT.

The chain combines TRBV28 with TRBJ1-4; D is ambiguous. The CDR3 sequence is 14 residues long. Germline V gene data show CDR1 as MDHEN and CDR2 as SYDVKM. Trimming shortened V by 8 bases and J by 7 bases, and 17 bases separated the two germline ends. The CDR3 reads CASGVPPRGEKLFF. In nucleotides, the CDR3 is TGTGCCAGCGGCGTGCCGCCACGGGGTGAAAAACTGTTTTTT.

The rearrangement uses TRBV19 and TRBJ1-5; D is undetermined. The germline V gene encodes CDR1 LNHDA and CDR2 SQIVND (reference sequence). V lost 2 bases and J 8 bases, leaving 10 bases between the germline ends. The CDR3 is made up of 13 amino acids. This chain's CDR3 is CASSINGFEPQHF. The DNA of the CDR3 is TGTGCCAGTAGTATAAACGGGTTCGAGCCCCAGCATTTT.

The chain combines TRBV28 with TRBJ2-5, with D possibly being TRBD1 or TRBD2 (5 bases each). The CDR3 runs 15 residues. V was pared by 3 bases and J by 5 bases, with 16 bases between. Germline lookup yields CDR1 MDHEN and CDR2 SYDVKM. The chain's CDR3 is CASSFPGVGGETQYF. CDR3 coding DNA: TGTGCCAGCAGTTTCCCCGGGGTTGGGGGTGAGACCCAGTACTTC.

The rearrangement joins TRBV5-1 to TRBJ2-4, with no clear D. Trimming cost V 4 bases and J 1 base, with 12 bases left between them. CDR1 is SGHRS and CDR2 is YFSETQ in the germline V gene. The CDR3 runs to 15 residues. CDR3 bases: TGCGCCAGCAGCCCCTTGGTGGGGGCCAAAAACATTCAGTACTTC. Translation: CASSPLVGAKNIQYF.

The gene calls are TRBV5-1 and TRBJ2-6, with 7 positions matching TRBD1. The germline V gene encodes CDR1 SGHRS and CDR2 YFSETQ. The CDR3 consists of 17 residues. Trimming took 0 bases from V and 4 from J; bases not matched to a gene: 7. The DNA of the CDR3 is TGCGCCAGCAGCTTGGTTACAGGGGTGTCGGGGGCCAACGTCCTGACTTTC. Its protein is CASSLVTGVSGANVLTF.